This T cell receptor beta chain was sequenced during a study of blood T cell repertoires in COVID-19. The wider study: Sources were T cells, B-cell-depleted T cells, or PBMCs; the material itself was cDNA or gDNA.

The CDR3 loop spans 15 amino acids. V shed 1 base and J 4 bases; nucleotides not matched to a gene: 5. CDR1 and CDR2 from the germline V gene are SEHNR and FQNEAQ (reference sequence). Generated by immunoSEQ multiplex PCR, the TCRdb table keeps only in-frame clones and is missing some. The repertoire holds 350,000 to 450,000 clones, with roughly 85% as singletons. This receptor was identified in a woman younger than 35 with acute or convalescent COVID-19. Sequenced sample: peripheral blood. V is TRBV7-9 and J is TRBJ2-5; 8 bases agree with TRBD1. In DNA form, the CDR3 reads TGTGCCAGCAGCTTAGGGACAGGGATGAGAGAGACCCAGTACTTC. This codes for CASSLGTGMRETQYF.